The rows below give T cell receptor beta chains drawn from one sample of a study of beta chain features in type 1 diabetes. Using immunoSEQ multiplex PCR, the repertoire was profiled, and TCRdb retains in-frame clones only, with some absent. This sample has around 100,000 clones, with 28% found just once. Sequences were obtained from central memory CD4+ T cells from blood. These receptors were obtained from a woman younger than 30 with type 1 diabetes. Each CDR3 is given with its conserved first and last residue. Each record gives: J gene, D gene, V gene, clone size, CDR3 length, CDR3 DNA, CDR3 protein. The D gene is left open where the match is weak. Size tells how often a clone was seen (once, few, many) or the class of an expanded clone, and some rows leave it out.

j_gene: TRBJ2-2; d_gene: TRBD2; v_gene: TRBV18; abundance: NA; len: 17; CDR3nt: TGTGCCAGCTCACCACCGGGACTAGCGGCGAACACCGGGGAGCTGTTTTTT; CDR3aa: CASSPPGLAANTGELFF
j_gene: TRBJ1-2; d_gene: NA; v_gene: TRBV19; abundance: few; len: 15; CDR3nt: TGTGCCAGTAGTATAGAACAGCCACTTAACTATGGCTACACCTTC; CDR3aa: CASSIEQPLNYGYTF
j_gene: TRBJ2-5; d_gene: NA; v_gene: TRBV6-5; abundance: NA; len: 16; CDR3nt: TGTGCCAGCAGTTACTCGTTTACAGGCACACAAGAGACCCAGTACTTC; CDR3aa: CASSYSFTGTQETQYF
j_gene: TRBJ1-1; d_gene: NA; v_gene: TRBV12-5; abundance: NA; len: 13; CDR3nt: TGTGCTAGTGGTTTGGGCGGGAACACTGAAGCTTTCTTT; CDR3aa: CASGLGGNTEAFF
j_gene: TRBJ2-5; d_gene: NA; v_gene: TRBV6-5; abundance: NA; len: 14; CDR3nt: TGTGCCAGCAGGGTGTCCTACGGGGGAGAGACCCAGTACTTC; CDR3aa: CASRVSYGGETQYF
j_gene: TRBJ2-5; d_gene: NA; v_gene: TRBV14; abundance: NA; len: 14; CDR3nt: TGTGCCAGCAGCCAAGGGCTGAGACTAGAGACCCAGTACTTC; CDR3aa: CASSQGLRLETQYF
j_gene: TRBJ1-1; d_gene: NA; v_gene: TRBV7-9; abundance: few; len: 14; CDR3nt: TGTGCCAGCAGCTTAGACCAGGGGCTCCCTGAAGCTTTCTTT; CDR3aa: CASSLDQGLPEAFF
j_gene: TRBJ2-7; d_gene: NA; v_gene: TRBV7-9; abundance: NA; len: 12; CDR3nt: TGTGCCAGCAGCGATGGGAGGCTCGAGCAGTACTTC; CDR3aa: CASSDGRLEQYF
j_gene: TRBJ1-1; d_gene: NA; v_gene: TRBV25-1; abundance: few; len: 17; CDR3nt: TGTGCCAGCAGTGAATCATATGCAGGGGAAAGGAACACTGAAGCTTTCTTT; CDR3aa: CASSESYAGERNTEAFF
j_gene: TRBJ1-2; d_gene: NA; v_gene: TRBV11-2; abundance: NA; len: 15; CDR3nt: TGTGCCAGCTACCAGGGATCCCTCCTAAGAGGAGGCTACACCTTC; CDR3aa: CASYQGSLLRGGYTF
j_gene: TRBJ2-7; d_gene: TRBD1; v_gene: TRBV30; abundance: few; len: 15; CDR3nt: TGTGCCTGCGCAGTTGGGACAGGGATTGGTGCCGAGCAGTACTTC; CDR3aa: CACAVGTGIGAEQYF
j_gene: TRBJ2-7; d_gene: NA; v_gene: TRBV2; abundance: NA; len: 14; CDR3nt: TGTGCCAGCAGCGTCACTCTAGCAGGTGGCGAGCAGTACTTC; CDR3aa: CASSVTLAGGEQYF
j_gene: TRBJ2-7; d_gene: TRBD1; v_gene: TRBV7-8; abundance: few; len: 12; CDR3nt: TGTGCCAGCAGCACTATACAGGGGCGGGAGTACTTC; CDR3aa: CASSTIQGREYF
j_gene: TRBJ2-4; d_gene: NA; v_gene: TRBV28; abundance: NA; len: 16; CDR3nt: TGTGCCAGCAGTTTACCGAGAGGGAGTGGGGAAAACATTCAGTACTTC; CDR3aa: CASSLPRGSGENIQYF
j_gene: TRBJ2-7; d_gene: TRBD2; v_gene: TRBV7-8; abundance: NA; len: 18; CDR3nt: TGTGCCAGCAGCTTATTAGTCTTTGGGACTAGCGGAACCTACGAGCAGTACTTC; CDR3aa: CASSLLVFGTSGTYEQYF
j_gene: TRBJ2-3; d_gene: NA; v_gene: TRBV7-9; abundance: NA; len: 16; CDR3nt: TGTGCCAGCAGCCGGAGGGGGGGACTGGGCACAGATACGCAGTATTTT; CDR3aa: CASSRRGGLGTDTQYF
j_gene: TRBJ1-1; d_gene: NA; v_gene: TRBV4-1; abundance: NA; len: 17; CDR3nt: TGCGCCAGCAGCCAAGAATGGAGGAGGGGTACGAACACTGAAGCTTTCTTT; CDR3aa: CASSQEWRRGTNTEAFF
j_gene: TRBJ2-3; d_gene: TRBD2; v_gene: TRBV29-1; abundance: NA; len: 13; CDR3nt: TGCAGCGTTGAAGCCCGACTAGCCAATACGCAGTATTTT; CDR3aa: CSVEARLANTQYF
j_gene: TRBJ2-1; d_gene: NA; v_gene: TRBV14; abundance: NA; len: 14; CDR3nt: TGTGCCAGCAGCCAAGGGAGCTGGAACAATGAGCAGTTCTTC; CDR3aa: CASSQGSWNNEQFF
j_gene: TRBJ2-1; d_gene: NA; v_gene: TRBV6-5; abundance: NA; len: 14; CDR3nt: TGTGCCAGCAGTTTCCAGTCCGTGTCCAGTGAGCAGTTCTTC; CDR3aa: CASSFQSVSSEQFF
j_gene: TRBJ1-5; d_gene: NA; v_gene: TRBV28; abundance: few; len: 15; CDR3nt: TGTGCCAGCAGTCCCCCGGGGGGACCCAATCAGCCCCAGCATTTT; CDR3aa: CASSPPGGPNQPQHF
j_gene: TRBJ2-1; d_gene: TRBD2; v_gene: TRBV7-3; abundance: few; len: 15; CDR3nt: TGTGCCAGCAGCTTAGGCGGGGGCTCCTACAATGAGCAGTTCTTC; CDR3aa: CASSLGGGSYNEQFF
j_gene: TRBJ1-2; d_gene: TRBD1; v_gene: TRBV27; abundance: NA; len: 14; CDR3nt: TGTGCCAGCAGTGCCTTGGGACAGGGGAAAGGCTACACCTTC; CDR3aa: CASSALGQGKGYTF
j_gene: TRBJ2-7; d_gene: TRBD2; v_gene: TRBV28; abundance: NA; len: 18; CDR3nt: TGTGCCAGCAGCCGAAAGGGGTGGGGGGGAATGGTTCCCTACGAGCAGTACTTC; CDR3aa: CASSRKGWGGMVPYEQYF
j_gene: TRBJ2-3; d_gene: TRBD2; v_gene: TRBV5-1; abundance: NA; len: 15; CDR3nt: TGCGCCAGCAGTTACACTAGCGGGAGCACAGATACGCAGTATTTT; CDR3aa: CASSYTSGSTDTQYF
j_gene: TRBJ2-1; d_gene: TRBD1; v_gene: TRBV30; abundance: NA; len: 15; CDR3nt: TGTGCCTGGAGACGGGACAGGGTAAGGTACAATGAGCAGTTCTTC; CDR3aa: CAWRRDRVRYNEQFF
j_gene: TRBJ1-4; d_gene: TRBD1; v_gene: TRBV7-8; abundance: NA; len: 14; CDR3nt: TGTGCCAGCAGCTGGACAGGGGGCGATGAAAAACTGTTTTTT; CDR3aa: CASSWTGGDEKLFF
j_gene: TRBJ2-1; d_gene: TRBD1; v_gene: TRBV5-6; abundance: few; len: 15; CDR3nt: TGTGCCAGCAGCCCCGGGACAGGGGTTGAGAATGAGCAGTTCTTC; CDR3aa: CASSPGTGVENEQFF
j_gene: TRBJ1-4; d_gene: NA; v_gene: TRBV7-9; abundance: NA; len: 14; CDR3nt: TGTGCCAGCAGCCCCAGCGCAACTAATGAAAAACTGTTTTTT; CDR3aa: CASSPSATNEKLFF
j_gene: TRBJ1-5; d_gene: NA; v_gene: TRBV18; abundance: NA; len: 14; CDR3nt: TGTGCCAGCTCACCGACAGAGACTAGTCAGCCCCAGCATTTT; CDR3aa: CASSPTETSQPQHF
j_gene: TRBJ1-2; d_gene: NA; v_gene: TRBV4-3; abundance: NA; len: 16; CDR3nt: TGCGCCAGCAGCCAGAGGGGGACACGTAATAACTATGGCTACACCTTC; CDR3aa: CASSQRGTRNNYGYTF